The sequence of this T cell receptor (beta chain) was determined in a study of T-cell memory formation after mild COVID-19. Germline CDR1 and CDR2: SNHLY and FYNNEI. J lost 2 bases, V lost 6 bases, and 9 bases had no gene match. The CDR3 has 15 amino acids. This clonotype appeared a few times. TCRdb recomputed calls from the 5' RACE reads with MiXCR, one row per CDR3 protein. The top ten clones hold roughly 21% of a sample with about 270,000 distinct CDR3 sequences, 16% of them seen once. Material: PBMCs or a T cell subset sorted from them (not recorded which). The receptor's source is a man between 18 and 35 years old who had mild COVID-19 (a few samples of this study predate the infection). Cell type and time point are not known. The V and J genes are TRBV2 and TRBJ2-7, with 8 bases that match TRBD1. For the CDR3, the DNA is TGTGCCAGCAGGGACAGGGAAAGGGGGACCTACGAGCAGTACTTC. Translated: CASRDRERGTYEQYF.